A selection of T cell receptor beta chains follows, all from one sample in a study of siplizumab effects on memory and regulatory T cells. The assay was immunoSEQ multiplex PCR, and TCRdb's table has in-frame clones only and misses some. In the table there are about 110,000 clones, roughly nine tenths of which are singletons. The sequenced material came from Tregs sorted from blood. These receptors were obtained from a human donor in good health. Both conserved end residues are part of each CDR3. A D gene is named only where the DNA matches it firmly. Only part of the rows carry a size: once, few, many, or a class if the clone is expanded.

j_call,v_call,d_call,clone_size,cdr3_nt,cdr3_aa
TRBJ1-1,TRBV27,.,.,TGTGCCAGCATCCCCCGAGTGGGGGGAGGCACTGAAGCTTTCTTT,CASIPRVGGGTEAFF
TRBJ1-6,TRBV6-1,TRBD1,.,TGTGCCAGCAGGGCGGGACAGAACAATAATTCACCCCTCCACTTT,CASRAGQNNNSPLHF
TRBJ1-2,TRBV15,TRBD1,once,TGTGCCACCAGCAGAGGGGGACAGTCCTATGGCTACACCTTC,CATSRGGQSYGYTF
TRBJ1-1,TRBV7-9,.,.,TGTGCCAGCAGCTTAGGGGGGAGGACAGAAGCTTTCTTT,CASSLGGRTEAFF
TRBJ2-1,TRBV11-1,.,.,TGTGCCAGCAGCCTCTCCCGGGAGCAGTTCTTC,CASSLSREQFF
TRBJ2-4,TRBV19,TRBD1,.,TGTGCCAGTAGTCCGACCCGGACAGGTAGCATTCAGTACTTC,CASSPTRTGSIQYF
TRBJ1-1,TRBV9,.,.,TGTGCCAGCAGCGTAGACGTGGAGAGGACTGAAGCTTTCTTT,CASSVDVERTEAFF
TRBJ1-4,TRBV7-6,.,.,TGTGCCAGCGCTCGGGGGGCATCAACTAATGAAAAACTGTTTTTT,CASARGASTNEKLFF
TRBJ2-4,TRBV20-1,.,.,TGCAGTGCTTTAGGACTAAACATTCAGTACTTC,CSALGLNIQYF
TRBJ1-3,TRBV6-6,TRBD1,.,TGTGCCAGCAGTCCCGACAGGGCCCTCTCTGGAAACACCATATATTTT,CASSPDRALSGNTIYF
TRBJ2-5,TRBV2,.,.,TGTGCCAGCAACAGGGCAGGACAAGAGACCCAGTACTTC,CASNRAGQETQYF
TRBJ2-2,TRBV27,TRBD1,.,TGTGCCAGCACCTTAGGACAGGGGGGGATATTGAACACCGGGGAGCTGTTTTTT,CASTLGQGGILNTGELFF
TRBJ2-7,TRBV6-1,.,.,TGTGCCAGCAAGTGGTCCGGTACCTACGAGCAGTACTTC,CASKWSGTYEQYF
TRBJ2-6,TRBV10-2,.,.,TGCGCCAGCAGAGGCGGGGCCAACGTCCTGACTTTC,CASRGGANVLTF
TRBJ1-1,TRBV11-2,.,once,TGTGCCAGCAGCTTAATTCTGAACACTGAAGCTTTCTTT,CASSLILNTEAFF
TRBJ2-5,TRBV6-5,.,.,TGTGCCAGCAGTTACGGGACGGCCCAAGAGACCCAGTACTTC,CASSYGTAQETQYF
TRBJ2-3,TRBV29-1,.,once,TGCAGCGTTGAAGGAGGCGGGGATACGCAGTATTTT,CSVEGGGDTQYF
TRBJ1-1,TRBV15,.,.,TGTGCCACCAGCCACGGAATGAACACTGAAGCTTTCTTT,CATSHGMNTEAFF
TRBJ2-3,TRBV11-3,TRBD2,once,TGTGCCAGCAGCTTAGATCGGGCTAGCGGGGGGGCGTCAGATACGCAGTATTTT,CASSLDRASGGASDTQYF
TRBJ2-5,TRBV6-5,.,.,TGTGCCAGCAGTGGGGGACGGAGCGTGGGGACCCAGTACTTC,CASSGGRSVGTQYF
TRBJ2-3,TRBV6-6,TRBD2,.,TGTGCCAGCAGCCCTAGCGGGAGAACCACAGATACGCAGTATTTT,CASSPSGRTTDTQYF
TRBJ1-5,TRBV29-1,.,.,TGCAGCGTTGCCGAAGTGGGGTTCGGTCAGCCCCAGCATTTT,CSVAEVGFGQPQHF
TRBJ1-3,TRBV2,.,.,TGTGCCAGCCAAAGTTCTGGAAACACCATATATTTT,CASQSSGNTIYF
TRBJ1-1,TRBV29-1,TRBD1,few,TGCAGCGTCGACAGAACGGGACAGGGAACTGAAGCTTTCTTT,CSVDRTGQGTEAFF
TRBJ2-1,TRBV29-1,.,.,TGCAGCGTTGAGCTGACGGACCTTCAGGGGAGTGAGCAGTTCTTC,CSVELTDLQGSEQFF
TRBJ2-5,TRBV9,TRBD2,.,TGTGCCAGCAGCCCTCAAACTAGCGGGAGAATGAAGACCCAGTACTTC,CASSPQTSGRMKTQYF
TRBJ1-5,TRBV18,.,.,TGTGCCAGCTCACCTGACGATCAGCCCCAGCATTTT,CASSPDDQPQHF
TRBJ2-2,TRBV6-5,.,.,TGTGCCAGCGCGGGCGGGGAGCTGTTTTTT,CASAGGELFF
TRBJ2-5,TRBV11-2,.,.,TGTGCCAGCAGGCAAGCTATAGGATTACGGCAAGAGACCCAGTACTTC,CASRQAIGLRQETQYF
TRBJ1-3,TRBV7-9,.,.,TGTGCCAGCAGGACGAACGTAGGGGGTTCTGGAAACACCATATATTTT,CASRTNVGGSGNTIYF
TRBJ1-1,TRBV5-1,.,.,TGCGCCAGCAGCTTGGATGGGGGAGCTTTCTTT,CASSLDGGAFF
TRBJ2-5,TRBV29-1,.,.,TGCAGCGTTGCCCGGACGGAGGGGGAGACCCAGTACTTC,CSVARTEGETQYF
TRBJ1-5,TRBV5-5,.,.,TGTGCCAGCAGCGGCGTTTTTGCGGGAGGGTATAGCAATCAGCCCCAGCATTTT,CASSGVFAGGYSNQPQHF
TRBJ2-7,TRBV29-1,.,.,TGCAGCGTGGAAACTCACCAGGGGAGAGACTTC,CSVETHQGRDF